Described below is a single TCR beta chain sequence and its context. The antigen remains unidentified. The record originates from a study of cytomegalovirus exposure and HLA in healthy donors. Study-wide findings and caveats: According to a later analysis, most TCR beta chains associated with CMV appeared HLA-restricted. The availability of immune exposure information extended only to CMV serostatus.

This CDR3 comprises 14 residues. V lost 1 base and J 4 bases, leaving 13 bases between the germline ends. Germline V CDR1 and CDR2: SQVTM, ANQGSEA. At sampling all donors were nominally healthy, likely with unrecorded immune exposures. The study ran its PCR with 60 Vbeta and 13 Jbeta primers. TCRdb's table, derived via immunoSEQ multiplex PCR, lists solely in-frame clones and lacks some. This sample carries 130,000 or so clones, about 86% of them seen once, and the ten largest clones take 2.2%. This chain joins TRBV29-1 and TRBJ2-5, with D possibly being TRBD2 (7 bases). The sample comprised PBMCs. The TCR was taken from a woman in her thirties or forties in good health and CMV-seronegative. CDR3 in amino acids: CSVEARGAGETQYF. The CDR3 DNA sequence: TGCAGCGTTGAAGCCCGGGGGGCCGGAGAGACCCAGTACTTC.